The rows below give T cell receptor beta chains drawn from one sample of a study of T cell responses to AZD1222 COVID-19 vaccine. Profiling relied on immunoSEQ multiplex PCR, and the TCRdb table lists in-frame clones only, not all of them. The data hold 130,000 to 150,000 clones, with about 92% observed a single time. This material consisted of peripheral blood, taken on day 0 of AZD1222 vaccination. All receptors come from an adult in good health. CDR3s include the opening cysteine and the closing phenylalanine or tryptophan. The D gene is left open where the match is weak. Part of the rows lack a size; the others show once, few, many or a class for expanded clones.

TGTGCCACCAGTGACTGGACAGGGCTGAGGGGCGGGGAGCTGTTTTTT | CATSDWTGLRGGELFF | TRBD1 | TRBJ2-2 | NA | TRBV24-1
TGTGCCAGCAGCTTCCTACAGGGGTATAATTCACCCCTCCACTTT | CASSFLQGYNSPLHF | TRBD1 | TRBJ1-6 | NA | TRBV27
TGTGCCAGCAGCCAGGGACTAGCGGAGAACGGGGAGCTGTTTTTT | CASSQGLAENGELFF | TRBD2 | TRBJ2-2 | NA | TRBV11-3
TGTGCCATCAGCGGGACACTGAACACTGAAGCTTTCTTT | CAISGTLNTEAFF | NA | TRBJ1-1 | once | TRBV10-3
TGTGCCAGCAGTGAAAGTGGGTTTGGTCGTTCCAACGAGCAGTACTTC | CASSESGFGRSNEQYF | NA | TRBJ2-7 | NA | TRBV6-1
TGTGCCAGCAGCTTAGGGAAGGACACCGGGGAGCTGTTTTTT | CASSLGKDTGELFF | NA | TRBJ2-2 | NA | TRBV7-9
TGTGCCAGCTCACCCCGACAGGGGGCAAGGGGCACAGATACGCAGTATTTT | CASSPRQGARGTDTQYF | TRBD1 | TRBJ2-3 | once | TRBV18
TGTGCCAGTAGTAGGGACAGGGATTCCTACAATGAGCAGTTCTTC | CASSRDRDSYNEQFF | TRBD1 | TRBJ2-1 | NA | TRBV19
TGTGCCAGTAGTCCGACACCCCGGACGGGCGGCTACACCTTC | CASSPTPRTGGYTF | NA | TRBJ1-2 | once | TRBV19
TGTGCCAGCAGCCAAGTAGGAGGGGGCATGTATGGCTACACCTTC | CASSQVGGGMYGYTF | TRBD1 | TRBJ1-2 | NA | TRBV4-2
TGTGCCAGCAGTGAATTATGGGGACAGGGGGCGACCGGGGAGCTGTTTTTT | CASSELWGQGATGELFF | TRBD1 | TRBJ2-2 | once | TRBV25-1
TGTGCCAGCAGCCAAGATTGGTCCGGGACAATTCGCTATGGCTACACCTTC | CASSQDWSGTIRYGYTF | NA | TRBJ1-2 | once | TRBV14
TGTGCCAGCTCACCTCTCCTAGCGGGAGGGCCCCATACGCAGTATTTT | CASSPLLAGGPHTQYF | TRBD2 | TRBJ2-3 | NA | TRBV18
TGTGCCAGCAGCCAGGGCCTCCGCACAGATACGCAGTATTTT | CASSQGLRTDTQYF | NA | TRBJ2-3 | NA | TRBV3-1/TRBV3-2
TGCAGTGCTAGACAGGGCTACGAGCAGTACTTC | CSARQGYEQYF | NA | TRBJ2-7 | NA | TRBV20-1